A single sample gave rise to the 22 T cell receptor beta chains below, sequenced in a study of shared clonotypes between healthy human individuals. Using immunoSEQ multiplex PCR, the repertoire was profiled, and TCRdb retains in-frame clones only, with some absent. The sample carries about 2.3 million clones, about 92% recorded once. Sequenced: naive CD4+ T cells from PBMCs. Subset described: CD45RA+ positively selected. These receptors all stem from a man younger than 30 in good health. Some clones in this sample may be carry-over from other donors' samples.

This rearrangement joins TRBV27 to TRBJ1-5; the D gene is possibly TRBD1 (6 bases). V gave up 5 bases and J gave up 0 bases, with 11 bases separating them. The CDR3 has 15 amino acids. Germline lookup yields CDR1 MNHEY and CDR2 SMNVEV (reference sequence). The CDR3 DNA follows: TGTGCCAGCAGTCAGGGGCGGACTAGCAATCAGCCCCAGCATTTT. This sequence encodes CASSQGRTSNQPQHF.

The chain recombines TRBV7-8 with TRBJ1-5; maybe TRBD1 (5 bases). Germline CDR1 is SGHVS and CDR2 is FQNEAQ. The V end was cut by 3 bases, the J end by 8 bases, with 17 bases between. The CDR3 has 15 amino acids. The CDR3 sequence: CASSFRDFTSEPQHF. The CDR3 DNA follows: TGTGCCAGCAGCTTCAGGGACTTTACCTCGGAGCCCCAGCATTTT.

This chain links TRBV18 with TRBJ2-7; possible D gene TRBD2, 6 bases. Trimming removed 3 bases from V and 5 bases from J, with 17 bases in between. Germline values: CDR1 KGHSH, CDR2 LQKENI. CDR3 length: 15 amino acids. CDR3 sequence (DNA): TGTGCCAGCTCACCCAGGACGGGGGAAAGCAACGAGCAGTACTTC. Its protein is CASSPRTGESNEQYF.

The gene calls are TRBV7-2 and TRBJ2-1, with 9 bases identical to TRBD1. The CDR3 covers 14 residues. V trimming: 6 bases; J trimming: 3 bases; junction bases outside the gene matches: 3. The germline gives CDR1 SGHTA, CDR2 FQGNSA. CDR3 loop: CASRGGQGYNEQFF. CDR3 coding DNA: TGTGCCAGCAGGGGGGGACAGGGCTACAATGAGCAGTTCTTC.

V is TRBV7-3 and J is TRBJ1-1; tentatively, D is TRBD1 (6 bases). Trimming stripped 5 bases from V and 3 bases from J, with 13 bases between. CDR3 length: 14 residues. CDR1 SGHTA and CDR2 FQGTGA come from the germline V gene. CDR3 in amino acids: CASSPQRQDTEAFF. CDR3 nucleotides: TGTGCCAGCAGCCCACAAAGACAGGACACTGAAGCTTTCTTT.

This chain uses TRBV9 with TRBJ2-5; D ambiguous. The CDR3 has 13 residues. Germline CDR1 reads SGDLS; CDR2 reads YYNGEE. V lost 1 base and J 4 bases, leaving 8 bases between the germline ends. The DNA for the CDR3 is TGTGCCAGCAGCGTACCCCCCTCAGAGACCCAGTACTTC. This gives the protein CASSVPPSETQYF.

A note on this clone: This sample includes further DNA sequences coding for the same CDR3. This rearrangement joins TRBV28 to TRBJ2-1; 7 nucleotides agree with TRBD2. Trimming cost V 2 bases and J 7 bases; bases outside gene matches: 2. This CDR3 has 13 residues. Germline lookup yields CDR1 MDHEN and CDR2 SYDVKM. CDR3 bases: TGTGCCAGCAGTTTAACGGGGGGAAATGAGCAGTTCTTC. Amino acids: CASSLTGGNEQFF.

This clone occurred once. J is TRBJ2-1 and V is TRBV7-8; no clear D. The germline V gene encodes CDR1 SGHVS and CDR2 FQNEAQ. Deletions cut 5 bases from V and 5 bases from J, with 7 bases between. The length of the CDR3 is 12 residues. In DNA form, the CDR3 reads TGTGCCAGCAGCCGCATCAACAATGAGCAGTTCTTC. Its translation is CASSRINNEQFF.

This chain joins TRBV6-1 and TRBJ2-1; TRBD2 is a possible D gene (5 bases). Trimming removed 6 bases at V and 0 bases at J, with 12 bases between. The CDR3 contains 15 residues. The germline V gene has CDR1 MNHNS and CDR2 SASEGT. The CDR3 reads CASRMGADSYNEQFF. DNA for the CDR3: TGTGCCAGCAGGATGGGAGCGGACTCCTACAATGAGCAGTTCTTC.

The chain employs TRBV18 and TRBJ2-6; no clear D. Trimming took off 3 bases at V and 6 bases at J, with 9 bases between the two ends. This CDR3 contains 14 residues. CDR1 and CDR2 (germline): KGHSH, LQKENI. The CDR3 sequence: CASSPRVEANVLTF. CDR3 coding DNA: TGTGCCAGCTCACCTCGCGTTGAGGCCAACGTCCTGACTTTC.

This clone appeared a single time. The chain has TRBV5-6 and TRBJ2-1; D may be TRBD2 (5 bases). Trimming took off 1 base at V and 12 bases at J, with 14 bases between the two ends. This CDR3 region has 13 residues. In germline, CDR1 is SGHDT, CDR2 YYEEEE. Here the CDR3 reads CASSLFGLGAQFF. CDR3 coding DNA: TGTGCCAGCAGCTTGTTCGGGTTGGGAGCGCAGTTCTTC.

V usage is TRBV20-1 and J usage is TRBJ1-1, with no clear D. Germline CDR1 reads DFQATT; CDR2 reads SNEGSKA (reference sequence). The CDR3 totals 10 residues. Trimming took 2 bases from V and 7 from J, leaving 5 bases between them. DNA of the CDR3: TGCAGTGCTAGACTAGTTGAAGCTTTCTTT. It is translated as CSARLVEAFF.

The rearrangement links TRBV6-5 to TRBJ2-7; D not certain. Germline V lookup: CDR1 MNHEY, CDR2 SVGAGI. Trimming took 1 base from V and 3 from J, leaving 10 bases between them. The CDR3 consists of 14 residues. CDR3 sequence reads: CASSYYRANYEQYF. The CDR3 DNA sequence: TGTGCCAGCAGTTACTATCGGGCTAACTACGAGCAGTACTTC.

CDR3 amino acids: CASSADGEAFF. CDR3 DNA: TGTGCCAGCAGCGCGGACGGTGAAGCTTTCTTT. This chain joins TRBV9 and TRBJ1-1; no clear D gene. Germline V gene data show CDR1 as SGDLS and CDR2 as YYNGEE. The ends were cut back, 3 bases at V and 7 bases at J, with 7 bases in the middle. The CDR3 covers 11 residues. Looking up the rest from reference TRBV9 and TRBJ1-1 gives the full variable domain: DSGVTQTPKHLITATGQRVTLRCSPRSGDLSVYWYQQSLDQGLQFLIQYYNGEERAKGNILERFSAQQFPDLHSELNLSSLELGDSALYFCASSADGEAFFGQGTRLTVV.

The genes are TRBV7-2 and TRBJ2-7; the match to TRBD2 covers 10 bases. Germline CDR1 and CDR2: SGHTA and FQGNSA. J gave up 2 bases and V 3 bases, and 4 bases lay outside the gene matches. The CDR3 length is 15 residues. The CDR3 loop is CASSFSGRPPYEQYF. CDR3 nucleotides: TGTGCCAGCAGCTTTAGCGGGAGGCCCCCCTACGAGCAGTACTTC. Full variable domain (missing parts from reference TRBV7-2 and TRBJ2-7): GAGVSQSPSNKVTEKGKDVELRCDPISGHTALYWYRQSLGQGLEFLIYFQGNSAPDKSGLPSDRFSAERTGGSVSTLTIQRTQQEDSAVYLCASSFSGRPPYEQYFGPGTRLTVT.

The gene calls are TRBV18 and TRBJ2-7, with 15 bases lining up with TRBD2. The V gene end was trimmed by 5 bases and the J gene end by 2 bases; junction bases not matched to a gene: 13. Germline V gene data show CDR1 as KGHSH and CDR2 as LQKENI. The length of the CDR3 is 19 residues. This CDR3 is CASSYFGTSGRPKTYEQYF. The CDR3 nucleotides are TGTGCCAGCTCATATTTCGGGACTAGCGGGAGGCCTAAAACCTACGAGCAGTACTTC.

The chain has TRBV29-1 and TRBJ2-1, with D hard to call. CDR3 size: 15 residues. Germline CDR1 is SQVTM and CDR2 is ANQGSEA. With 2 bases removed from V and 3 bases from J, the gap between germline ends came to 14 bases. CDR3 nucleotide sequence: TGCAGCGTTGAATCCACCTCATCCAACTACAATGAGCAGTTCTTC. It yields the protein CSVESTSSNYNEQFF.

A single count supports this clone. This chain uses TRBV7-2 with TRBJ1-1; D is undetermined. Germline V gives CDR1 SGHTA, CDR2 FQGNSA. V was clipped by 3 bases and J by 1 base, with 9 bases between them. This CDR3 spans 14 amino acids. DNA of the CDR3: TGTGCCAGCAGCTTGGGCCCTAGGAACACTGAAGCTTTCTTT. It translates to CASSLGPRNTEAFF.

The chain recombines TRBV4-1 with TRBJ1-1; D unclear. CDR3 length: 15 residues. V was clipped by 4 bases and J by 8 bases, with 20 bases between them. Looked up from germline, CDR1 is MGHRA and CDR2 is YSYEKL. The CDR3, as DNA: TGCGCCAGCAGCCCTGAAATGGACCGACCCCGGGAAGCTTTCTTT. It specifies CASSPEMDRPREAFF.

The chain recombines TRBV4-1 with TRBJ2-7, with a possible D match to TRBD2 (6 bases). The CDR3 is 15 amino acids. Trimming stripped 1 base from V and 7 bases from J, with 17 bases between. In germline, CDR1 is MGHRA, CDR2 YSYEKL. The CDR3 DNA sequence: TGCGCCAGCAGCCAAGTGGAGGGTGCATCTTGGGAGCAGTACTTC. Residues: CASSQVEGASWEQYF.

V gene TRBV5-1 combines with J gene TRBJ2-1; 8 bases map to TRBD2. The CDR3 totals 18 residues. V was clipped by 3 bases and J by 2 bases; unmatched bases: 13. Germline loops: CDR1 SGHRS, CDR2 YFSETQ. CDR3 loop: CASSSPRNSGNPYNEQFF. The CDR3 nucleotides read TGCGCCAGCAGCTCCCCCCGGAATAGCGGGAACCCCTACAATGAGCAGTTCTTC.

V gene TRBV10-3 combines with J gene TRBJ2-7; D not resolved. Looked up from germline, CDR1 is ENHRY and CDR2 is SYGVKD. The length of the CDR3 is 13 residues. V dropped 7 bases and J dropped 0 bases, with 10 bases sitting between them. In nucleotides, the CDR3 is TGTGCCATCACTCCGGATCCCTCCTACGAGCAGTACTTC. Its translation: CAITPDPSYEQYF.